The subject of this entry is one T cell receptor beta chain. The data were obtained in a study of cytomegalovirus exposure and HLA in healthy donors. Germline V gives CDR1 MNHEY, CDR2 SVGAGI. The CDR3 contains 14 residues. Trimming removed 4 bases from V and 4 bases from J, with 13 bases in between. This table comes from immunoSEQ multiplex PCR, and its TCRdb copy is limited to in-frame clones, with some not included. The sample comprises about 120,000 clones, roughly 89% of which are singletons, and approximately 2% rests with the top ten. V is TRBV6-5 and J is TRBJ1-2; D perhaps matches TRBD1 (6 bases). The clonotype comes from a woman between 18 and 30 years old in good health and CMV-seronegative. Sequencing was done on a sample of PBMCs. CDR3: CASSSADRSYGYTF. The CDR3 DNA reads TGTGCCAGCAGTTCCGCGGACAGATCCTATGGCTACACCTTC.